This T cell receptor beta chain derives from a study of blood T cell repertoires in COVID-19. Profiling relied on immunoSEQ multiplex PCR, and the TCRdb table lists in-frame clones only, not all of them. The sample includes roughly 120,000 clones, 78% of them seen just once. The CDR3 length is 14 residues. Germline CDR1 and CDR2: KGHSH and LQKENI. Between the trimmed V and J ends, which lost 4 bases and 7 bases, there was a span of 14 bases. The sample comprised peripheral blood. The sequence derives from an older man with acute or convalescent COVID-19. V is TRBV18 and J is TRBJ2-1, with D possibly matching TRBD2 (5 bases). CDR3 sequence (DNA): TGTGCCAGCTCACTTACTAGTAAGGAGAATGAGCAGTTCTTC. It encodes CASSLTSKENEQFF. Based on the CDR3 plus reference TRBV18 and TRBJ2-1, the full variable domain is NAGVMQNPRHLVRRRGQEARLRCSPMKGHSHVYWYRQLPEEGLKFMVYLQKENIIDESGMPKERFSAEFPKEGPSILRIQQVVRGDSAAYFCASSLTSKENEQFFGPGTRLTVL.